Detailed here is one TCR beta chain. The target antigen is unknown. The method was immunoSEQ multiplex PCR; TCRdb's version includes in-frame clones alone and lacks a portion of them. The sample records roughly 7,300 clones, around 80% being singletons. Lamina propria and intraepithelial lymphocytes were released by processing graft tissue. Germline V CDR1 and CDR2: MNHNS, SASEGT. The V end lost 1 base, the J end lost 6 bases, and 7 bases lay between the germline ends. This CDR3 has 12 residues. This record belongs to a study of graft-versus-host responses after intestinal transplantation. Study details: Recipients obtained multivisceral, liver-intestinal, or isolated intestinal transplants. Anti-thymocyte globulin induction was given to all recipients, followed by tacrolimus and steroids for approximately three years.

Study-level findings and limits: GvH clones detected in recipient marrow included some appearing first in ileum or blood.

The material was ileum tissue, obtained around 230 days after intestinal transplant. The TCR originated in a human patient who received an intestinal transplant, so some T cells may come from the graft donor. The chain couples TRBV6-1 to TRBJ2-7, with D uncertain. The CDR3: CASSEGWSEQYF. Written as DNA, the CDR3 is TGTGCCAGCAGTGAAGGGTGGAGCGAGCAGTACTTC.